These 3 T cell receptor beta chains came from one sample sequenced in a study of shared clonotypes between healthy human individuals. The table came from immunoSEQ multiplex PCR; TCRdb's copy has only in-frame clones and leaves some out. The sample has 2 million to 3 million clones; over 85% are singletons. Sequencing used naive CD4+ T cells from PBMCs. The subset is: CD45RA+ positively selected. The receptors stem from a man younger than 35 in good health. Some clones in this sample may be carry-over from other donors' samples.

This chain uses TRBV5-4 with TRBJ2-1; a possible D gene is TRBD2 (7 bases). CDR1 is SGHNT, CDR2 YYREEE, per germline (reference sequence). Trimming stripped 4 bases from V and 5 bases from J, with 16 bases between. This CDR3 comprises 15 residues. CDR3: CASSRGAAHDNEQFF. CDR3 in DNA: TGTGCCAGCAGCCGGGGGGCAGCCCACGACAATGAGCAGTTCTTC.

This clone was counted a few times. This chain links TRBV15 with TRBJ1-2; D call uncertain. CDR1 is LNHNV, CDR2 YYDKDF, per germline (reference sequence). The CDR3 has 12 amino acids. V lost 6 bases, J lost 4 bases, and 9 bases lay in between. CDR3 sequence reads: CATSQGGYGYTF. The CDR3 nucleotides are TGTGCCACCAGTCAAGGAGGCTATGGCTACACCTTC. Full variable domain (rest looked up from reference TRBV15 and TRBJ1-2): DAMVIQNPRYQVTQFGKPVTLSCSQTLNHNVMYWYQQKSSQAPKLLFHYYDKDFNNEADTPDNFQSRRPNTSFCFLDIRSPGLGDTAMYLCATSQGGYGYTFGSGTRLTVV.

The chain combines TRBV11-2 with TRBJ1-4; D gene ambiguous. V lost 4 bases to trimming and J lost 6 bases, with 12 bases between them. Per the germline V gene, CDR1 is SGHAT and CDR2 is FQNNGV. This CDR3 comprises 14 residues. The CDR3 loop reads CASSYTGKDEKLFF. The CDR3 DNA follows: TGTGCCAGCAGCTACACGGGGAAGGATGAAAAACTGTTTTTT. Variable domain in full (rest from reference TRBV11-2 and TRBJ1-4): EAGVAQSPRYKIIEKRQSVAFWCNPISGHATLYWYQQILGQGPKLLIQFQNNGVVDDSQLPKDRFSAERLKGVDSTLKIQPAKLEDSAVYLCASSYTGKDEKLFFGSGTQLSVL.